These 5 T cell receptor beta chains share one sample of origin, sequenced in a study of OX40 agonist ivuxolimab in advanced cancers. Sequenced by immunoSEQ multiplex PCR; TCRdb stores in-frame clones only, minus some. The table lists about 43,000 clones, about 86% of them singletons. The material was CD4+ or CD8+ T cells sorted from blood, obtained in a trial of the OX40 agonist ivuxolimab. These receptors originate from an adult with an advanced solid tumor such as melanoma, head and neck, liver or kidney cancer.

Here the CDR3 DNA reads TGTGCCAGCAGTTTACAGGGAAGTGGCACTGAAGCTTTCTTT. This translates into CASSLQGSGTEAFF. The V gene is TRBV6-5, the J gene TRBJ1-1, with D perhaps matching TRBD1 (6 bases). The CDR3 is 14 amino acids. V was clipped by 4 bases and J by 4 bases, with 13 bases between them. From germline, CDR1 is MNHEY and CDR2 SVGAGI.

The chain joins TRBV20-1 to TRBJ1-3, with D hard to call. This CDR3 has 11 residues. Germline CDR1 is DFQATT and CDR2 is SNEGSKA (reference sequence). Trimming cost V 6 bases and J 4 bases, with 7 bases left between them. Here the CDR3 DNA reads TGCAGTGCCCCACTAGGAAACACCATATATTTT. It specifies CSAPLGNTIYF.

This clone was detected once. The chain recombines TRBV4-2 with TRBJ1-2; D is unresolved. The V and J ends lost 1 base and 8 bases respectively, with 17 bases between them. There are 15 residues in the CDR3. CDR1 and CDR2 from the germline V gene are LGHNA and YNFKEQ. The CDR3 sequence: CASSQGIDGTGGYTF. The CDR3 DNA reads as TGTGCCAGCAGCCAAGGGATTGACGGAACGGGCGGCTACACCTTC.

This clone was recorded only once. Here the CDR3 reads CASSLSSQGNTQYF. For the CDR3, the DNA is TGCGCCAGCAGCTTGTCCTCCCAGGGAAATACGCAGTATTTT. The V gene is TRBV5-1, the J gene TRBJ2-3, with TRBD1 as a possible D gene (5 bases). Germline V gives CDR1 SGHRS, CDR2 YFSETQ. Trimming left V 1 base short and J 7 bases short, with 13 bases between. CDR3 length: 14 residues.

This clone was detected a few times. The sample contains more than one DNA sequence encoding this CDR3. The chain links TRBV7-9 to TRBJ1-2, with 9 bases lining up with TRBD1. CDR3 size: 12 residues. The trim removed 5 bases at V and 8 bases at J, leaving 3 bases unmatched. Germline V gives CDR1 SEHNR, CDR2 FQNEAQ (reference sequence). The CDR3, as DNA: TGTGCCAGCAGCCGGGACAGGGAAGGCTACACCTTC. Protein: CASSRDREGYTF.